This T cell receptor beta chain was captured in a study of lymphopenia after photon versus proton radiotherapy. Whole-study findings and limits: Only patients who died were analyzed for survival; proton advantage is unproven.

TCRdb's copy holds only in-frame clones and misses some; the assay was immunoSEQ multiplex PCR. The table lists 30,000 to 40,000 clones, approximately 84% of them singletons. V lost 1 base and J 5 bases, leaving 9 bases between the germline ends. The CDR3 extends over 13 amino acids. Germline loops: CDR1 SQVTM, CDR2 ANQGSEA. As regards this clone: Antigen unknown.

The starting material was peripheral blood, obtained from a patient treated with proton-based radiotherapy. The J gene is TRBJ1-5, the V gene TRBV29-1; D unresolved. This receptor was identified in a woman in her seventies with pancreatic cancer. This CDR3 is CSVEVKRDQPQHF. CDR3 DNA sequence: TGCAGCGTTGAAGTAAAGAGGGATCAGCCCCAGCATTTT.